This T cell receptor beta chain was sequenced during a study of shared clonotypes between healthy human individuals (dated by TCRdb to between 2020 and 2021). In the study overall: Three men and a couple of women, aged 18 to 49 years, made up the cohort. Leukapheresis yielded between about 0.85 and 9.5 billion PBMCs per donor. For each donor, three plates each were used for CD4 naive and CD4 memory, two plates were used for CD8 naive, and one plate was used for CD8 memory. Libraries were prepared and TCR repertoires were sequenced by different laboratories using diverse techniques, in order to increase sequencing depth and limit assay-specific biases. To estimate repertoire size and how much clonotype sharing occurs between individuals, the study deeply sequenced the blood TCR repertoires of several healthy adults.

Beyond this particular receptor, the publication reports: Sharing across several donors was observed for around 5% of naive CD4, 3% to 3.5% of naive CD8, 2.3% of memory CD4, and roughly 0.4% of memory CD8 clonotypes. Rarefaction of sorted-subset datasets indicated incomplete sequencing despite the large sequencing depth. Pairwise subsampling indicated that sequencing depth was expected to affect the degree of clonotype sharing among donors. Because the study included a small number of donors, the genetic and exposure-history diversity represented was limited. Naive subsets generally had larger estimated clonotype richness than memory subsets. Compared with non-shared clonotypes, the clonotypes found in all four sorted-subset donors had higher generation probabilities. Sampling was restricted to blood, and TCR repertoires in tissue are likely to differ from TCR repertoires in blood.

On this clone: Its antigen has not been determined. Base qualities are not at hand, and no much larger clone is one base apart.

Using the deep immunoSEQ assay, multiplex PCR amplified TCR CDR3 regions from genomic DNA. Extracted genomic DNA from each cell subset was spread evenly across all wells of several immunoSEQ 96-well plates, with each plate serving as a replicate. For sorted subsets, around 0.2 ug genomic DNA, equal to about 30,000 T cell genomes, was loaded into each replicate PCR. The purified libraries were quantified using a Qubit 3.0 fluorometer, sized with a Bioanalyzer 2100, and then quantified again using the KAPA Library Quantification kit. Every immunoSEQ 96-well plate was sequenced on a dedicated single-read 150-cycle Illumina NextSeq 550 flow cell. The original pipeline was this. Because the immunoSEQ output included only junctional sequences and no quality scores, the filtering could not be the same as the filtering used for full-length reads. Sequences were annotated with PyIR, a Python wrapper for IgBLAST v1.9, and V/J genes and CDR3 were assigned using IMGT germline references. Reads were filtered out if the reads had weak V/J assignments (E-value above 1e-6), no CDR3, stop codons, out-of-frame junctions, or ambiguous translated residues. V3J clonotypes were defined by identical inferred V gene, J gene, and CDR3 amino acid sequence. The percentage overlap between two repertoires was calculated by dividing the number of shared unique clonotypes by the size of the smaller repertoire. Repertoire richness was assessed with RTK rarefaction, the Chao1 estimator, and Recon v2.1 estimates of unobserved clonotypes. Generation probabilities were computed with OLGA for all TCRbeta clonotypes obtained by the gDNA method from several donors. TCRdb took over this immuneACCESS table, retaining in-frame rearrangements with V and J assigned. Such tables are incomplete; in checked studies, under half of the missing clones stem from an unresolved V gene, and the remainder is unexplained. D and trimming come from the DNA, and the V and J calls and clone size come from that table. The sample yields around 610,000 clones; roughly 96% were counted once. 0.11% of the sample goes to the ten largest clones.

CD8 naive samples were obtained by positive selection for CCR7 among CD45RO-negative cells, yielding a CD45RA+CCR7+ population from which TemRA cells were excluded. Healthy HIV-negative adults with no recently reported acute infections or vaccinations were included as donors. All donors were Caucasian adults living in Nashville, Tennessee, USA. After blood collection by leukapheresis, PBMCs were isolated using Ficoll-Histopaque density gradient centrifugation and then cryopreserved in the vapor phase of liquid nitrogen. Purity and quantity of every magnetically sorted T cell population were checked by analytical flow cytometry. From each sorted fraction, genomic DNA was isolated and quantified by UV absorbance on a Nanodrop 2000c. Including the terminal cysteine and phenylalanine, the CDR3 comprises 15 residues. CDR3 DNA only is kept here, 45 bases in frame from base 1. Taken from the germline V gene (reference sequence), the CDR1 and CDR2 loops are LNHNV and YYDKDF. V is reduced by 0 bases and J by 7 bases, leaving a spacing of 12 bases between them.

The V and J genes are TRBV15 and TRBJ1-4; TRBD1 is a weak D gene call, 6 bases matching. Input material: naive CD8+ T cells sorted from blood. Per the publication, the cell subset or site label means: CD45RA+CCR7+. The TCR originated in a woman younger than 45 in good health. The nucleotides read TGTGCCACCAGCAGAGATCGGACAGCCGGTGAAAAACTGTTTTTT. This gives the protein CATSRDRTAGEKLFF.